The rows below give T cell receptor beta chains drawn from one sample of a study of blood T cell repertoires in COVID-19. The method was immunoSEQ multiplex PCR; TCRdb's version includes in-frame clones alone and lacks a portion of them. The sample shows 270,000 or so clones, approximately 84% of them seen only once. The sequencing input was peripheral blood. The receptors derive from a human donor with COVID-19, enrolled during active disease. The donor label of this sample is uncertain. CDR3s include the opening cysteine and the closing phenylalanine or tryptophan. The D gene is left open where the match is weak. Only some rows state a clone size, as once, few, many or a class for expanded clones.

TRBV27	NA	TRBD2	TRBJ2-2	TGTGCCAGCAGTTTATGGCTAGCGGGAAAGAACACCGGGGAGCTGTTTTTT	CASSLWLAGKNTGELFF
TRBV7-2	NA	NA	TRBJ1-4	TGTGCCAGCAGCTTAAACATGCAGGAAAAACTGTTTTTT	CASSLNMQEKLFF
TRBV7-7	NA	TRBD2	TRBJ2-7	TGTGCTAGCAGCGAACTAGCGGGTACCTCCTACGAGCAGTACTTC	CASSELAGTSYEQYF
TRBV27	NA	NA	TRBJ2-1	TGTGCCAGCAGCCAACAGGGATACAATGAGCAGTTCTTC	CASSQQGYNEQFF
TRBV19	NA	NA	TRBJ2-5	TGTGCCAGTAGTATAGACGGGAGAAGAGAGACCCAGTACTTC	CASSIDGRRETQYF
TRBV19	NA	NA	TRBJ1-5	TGTGCCAGTAGTGCAGGGGTAGGACAGCCCCAGCATTTT	CASSAGVGQPQHF
TRBV30	NA	NA	TRBJ1-6	TGTGCCTGGAGTCATGCCCGGACAGTCTATAATTCACCCCTCCACTTT	CAWSHARTVYNSPLHF
TRBV12-5	once	NA	TRBJ1-3	TGTGCTAGTGGTTTGGTCCGGGACGGGAGCTCTGGAAACACCATATATTTT	CASGLVRDGSSGNTIYF
TRBV7-8	NA	NA	TRBJ1-1	TGTGCCAGCAGCTCAACTTCCGTAGTCAACACTGAAGCTTTCTTT	CASSSTSVVNTEAFF
TRBV2	NA	NA	TRBJ1-1	TGTGCCAGCAGTACATTCATGAACACTGAAGCTTTCTTT	CASSTFMNTEAFF
TRBV9	NA	TRBD1	TRBJ1-3	TGTGCCAGCAGCGAATCAACGTACAGGGGGCTCGCCGGCAGAAACACCATATATTTT	CASSESTYRGLAGRNTIYF
TRBV5-6	NA	NA	TRBJ2-6	TGTGCCAGCAGCTTGGGACAGGCTGACTCTGGGGCCAACGTCCTGACTTTC	CASSLGQADSGANVLTF
TRBV27	NA	NA	TRBJ1-1	TGTGCCAGCAGTTTAGCGGGGATTAGGACTGAAGCTTTCTTT	CASSLAGIRTEAFF
TRBV28	NA	NA	TRBJ1-4	TGTGCCAGCAGGCGCCGGGACATGCGAAAACTGTTTTTT	CASRRRDMRKLFF
TRBV6-4	NA	NA	TRBJ1-6	TGTGCCAGCAGTGTTGGAGTTGGGTTGGGGGGGGTATATAATTCACCCCTCCACTTT	CASSVGVGLGGVYNSPLHF
TRBV2	NA	NA	TRBJ2-7	TGTGCCAGCAAGCTCAGGGTGCCCTACGAGCAGTACTTC	CASKLRVPYEQYF
TRBV27	NA	NA	TRBJ2-7	TGTGCCAGCAGTTTGTCTAGGGGATGGGAGCAGTACTTC	CASSLSRGWEQYF
TRBV30	NA	NA	TRBJ2-1	TGTGCCTGGAGTGATACATACAATGAGCAGTTCTTC	CAWSDTYNEQFF
TRBV19	NA	NA	TRBJ2-3	TGTGCCAGTAGTGGACCCGGGACTCCTAGCACAGATACGCAGTATTTT	CASSGPGTPSTDTQYF
TRBV28	NA	NA	TRBJ1-3	TGTGCCAGCAGTTCCCCGGGGGAACCTTTCTCTGGAAACACCATATATTTT	CASSSPGEPFSGNTIYF
TRBV5-1	NA	NA	TRBJ2-2	TGCGCCAGCAGCCTAGGGGCCCTCGGGGAGCTGTTTTTT	CASSLGALGELFF
TRBV3-1/TRBV3-2	NA	TRBD1	TRBJ1-4	TGTGCCAGCAGCCAAGAACTAACAGGGGGCGGCGGAAAACTGTTTTTT	CASSQELTGGGGKLFF
TRBV5-4	NA	TRBD1	TRBJ1-4	TGTGCCAGCAGCCACACCGGGACAGGGACTAATAAACTGTTTTTT	CASSHTGTGTNKLFF
TRBV3-1/TRBV3-2	NA	NA	TRBJ1-6	TGTGCCAGCACAGACAGGTTTGGGTCACCCCTCCACTTT	CASTDRFGSPLHF
TRBV5-1	NA	TRBD1	TRBJ1-2	TGCGCCAGCAGCTTTGGGGGACACCCCGGACAGGACCATGGCTACACCTTC	CASSFGGHPGQDHGYTF
TRBV7-9	once	NA	TRBJ1-2	TGTGCCAGCAGCTTATCAGGGCAGAGCTCAGTCTATGGCTACACCTTC	CASSLSGQSSVYGYTF
TRBV28	few	NA	TRBJ1-5	TGTGCCAGCAGCGAACCAGGGAGCAATCAGCCCCAGCATTTT	CASSEPGSNQPQHF
TRBV24-1	NA	TRBD1	TRBJ2-1	TGTGCCACCAGTGATCCAACAGGGGAGCGGAGTGAGCAGTTCTTC	CATSDPTGERSEQFF
TRBV5-4	NA	NA	TRBJ1-2	TGTGCCAGCAGCCCCGAGGACACGCGGCGAGGCTACACCTTC	CASSPEDTRRGYTF
TRBV6-4	NA	TRBD1	TRBJ1-1	TGTGCCAGCAGTGACTCAGTGGGACAGTTGAACACTGAAGCTTTCTTT	CASSDSVGQLNTEAFF
TRBV6-5	NA	TRBD1	TRBJ1-1	TGTGCCAGCAGGGGGAGAGAGGACAGGGAAGCTTTCTTT	CASRGREDREAFF
TRBV19	NA	TRBD1	TRBJ1-6	TGTGCCAGCAGACAGGGGGTTAATTCACCCCTCCACTTT	CASRQGVNSPLHF
TRBV5-6	NA	NA	TRBJ2-1	TGTGCCAGCAGCTTGGATCCAGGCTACAATGAGCAGTTCTTC	CASSLDPGYNEQFF
TRBV7-9	NA	TRBD2	TRBJ2-3	TGTGCCAGCAACCCTAGCGGTCCTAGCACAGATACGCAGTATTTT	CASNPSGPSTDTQYF
TRBV28	NA	TRBD1	TRBJ1-5	TGTGCCAGCAGTCTGCAGGGGGTAAACAATCAGCCCCAGCATTTT	CASSLQGVNNQPQHF
TRBV12-3/TRBV12-4	NA	NA	TRBJ1-1	TGTGCCAGCAGAGCTCAGGGGAACACTGAAGCTTTCTTT	CASRAQGNTEAFF
TRBV6-5	NA	TRBD1	TRBJ1-2	TGTGCCAGCAGGACAGGGGGCTCGTATGGCTACACCTTC	CASRTGGSYGYTF
TRBV7-2	NA	NA	TRBJ1-1	TGTGCCAGCAGCTTAGTAGGGGGAGTGAACACTGAAGCTTTCTTT	CASSLVGGVNTEAFF
TRBV28	NA	TRBD1	TRBJ1-5	TGTGCCAGCAGTTTATGGTCCGGGACAGGGGATCAGCCCCAGCATTTT	CASSLWSGTGDQPQHF
TRBV25-1	NA	TRBD1	TRBJ1-2	TGTGCCACATGGGACAGGGCGGACTATGGCTACACCTTC	CATWDRADYGYTF
TRBV6-5	NA	TRBD1	TRBJ1-2	TGTGCCAGCAACACAGGGGGCCATGGCTACACCTTC	CASNTGGHGYTF
TRBV28	NA	NA	TRBJ1-1	TGTGCCAGCAGTGGGCCGGGGGTGAACACTGAAGCTTTCTTT	CASSGPGVNTEAFF
TRBV2	NA	NA	TRBJ1-6	TGTGCCAGCAGTACCAACCCGCCTAGCACCCTCCACTTT	CASSTNPPSTLHF
TRBV28	NA	NA	TRBJ1-4	TGTGCCAGCATAATACGAGGGCCTAATGAAAAACTGTTTTTT	CASIIRGPNEKLFF
TRBV5-1	NA	TRBD1	TRBJ2-3	TGCGCCAGCAGCTTGGCGGACAGGGCCATCACAGATACGCAGTATTTT	CASSLADRAITDTQYF
TRBV30	NA	NA	TRBJ2-1	TGTGCCTGGAGCAGGAGGAATGAGCAGTTCTTC	CAWSRRNEQFF
TRBV5-4	NA	TRBD1	TRBJ1-3	TGTGCCAGCAGCTTGGCACAACAGGGGAGTGGAAACACCATATATTTT	CASSLAQQGSGNTIYF
TRBV6-5	NA	TRBD1	TRBJ2-2	TGTGCCAGCAGGGATGGGACAGGGAACACCGGGGAGCTGTTTTTT	CASRDGTGNTGELFF
TRBV30	NA	TRBD2	TRBJ2-5	TGTGCCTGGGGCGGGAGAGGAGAGACCCAGTACTTC	CAWGGRGETQYF
TRBV24-1	NA	TRBD2	TRBJ2-3	TGTGCCACCAGTGACTCCAGACTAGCGGGTGTCACAGATACGCAGTATTTT	CATSDSRLAGVTDTQYF
TRBV4-2	NA	TRBD1	TRBJ1-1	TGTGCCAGCAGCCAACAGGGGGCGAACACTGAAGCTTTCTTT	CASSQQGANTEAFF
TRBV7-3	once	NA	TRBJ2-1	TGTGCCAGCAGCCCGCACAGGGCAAGAACGGATGAGCAGTTCTTC	CASSPHRARTDEQFF
TRBV19	NA	TRBD1	TRBJ1-1	TGTGCCAGTAGCCAGACAGGGTTTAACACTGAAGCTTTCTTT	CASSQTGFNTEAFF
TRBV7-2	NA	TRBD2	TRBJ2-1	TGTGCCAGCAGCTTAGTCGGGGGAGGACTAGCGGGGGTCAATGAGCAGTTCTTC	CASSLVGGGLAGVNEQFF
TRBV11-2	NA	NA	TRBJ1-1	TGTGCCAGCAGCACGGTCGTCGGCACTGAAGCTTTCTTT	CASSTVVGTEAFF
TRBV6-2/TRBV6-3	NA	TRBD1	TRBJ1-1	TGTGCCAGCAGCATGGACAGGGGGCAAACTGAAGCTTTCTTT	CASSMDRGQTEAFF
TRBV19	NA	TRBD1	TRBJ2-5	TGTGCCAGTAGTAAAGAGGGCAGGGGGAACCAAGAGACCCAGTACTTC	CASSKEGRGNQETQYF
TRBV28	NA	TRBD1	TRBJ2-6	TGTGCCAGCAGTCCGACAGGGTCTCCAACTGGGGCCAACGTCCTGACTTTC	CASSPTGSPTGANVLTF
TRBV7-3	NA	TRBD2	TRBJ2-1	TGTGCCAGCAGCCGGACTAGCGGGGGTTACAATGAGCAGTTCTTC	CASSRTSGGYNEQFF